This TCR beta chain stems from a study of CD8+CD57+ T cells in acquired aplastic anemia. Study findings and constraints: About 30 was the count of CD8+ CDR3 sequences that patients shared with controls. With respect to CD8+ Simpson's diversity, patients and controls did not differ significantly.

Researchers used genomic DNA as the template to profile TCR beta VDJ and CDR3. MiXCR, applied by TCRdb to the reads, yields one record per CDR3 protein. The sample has about 220,000 distinct CDR3 sequences, 34% seen once. This clonotype has ten or more counts. Antigen unknown. This TCR was sampled from a human donor in good health, serving as a control. The sample was sorted CD4+, CD8+, or CD8+CD57+ T cells (not recorded which) from PBMCs.

CDR3 residues: CARKTDRGVKGGYGYTF. DNA for the CDR3: TGCGCCCGCAAAACTGACAGGGGAGTAAAGGGGGGCTATGGCTACACCTTC. The gene calls are TRBV10-1 and TRBJ1-2; 8 bases are a match to TRBD1. The CDR3 totals 17 residues. Losses at the gene ends were 11 bases for V and 4 bases for J; bases not matched to a gene: 21. The germline gives CDR1 WNHNN, CDR2 SYGVQD (reference sequence).